This TCR beta chain was captured in a study of cytomegalovirus exposure and HLA in healthy donors. Study-wide points: TCR beta V segments were, for the most part, productive about 87% or about 30% of the time in an earlier analysis. Among TCR beta chains, those listed as cytomegalovirus-associated numbered over 150.

With regard to this clone: Its antigen is currently unknown.

The PCR ran on 60 Vbeta and 13 Jbeta primers. Profiled with immunoSEQ multiplex PCR; TCRdb holds only in-frame clones, not every one. Of under 150,000 clones in the sample, around 82% are singletons; the top ten hold around 1.2%. V was cut by 0 bases and J by 5 bases, with 10 bases left in between. The CDR3 has 14 residues. Per germline, CDR1 KGHSH and CDR2 LQKENI. The receptor was derived from a man between 45 and 60 years old in good health and CMV-seronegative. The sequencing input was PBMCs. This chain joins TRBV18 and TRBJ1-1; D is uncertain. The CDR3 is CASSPPAGFTEAFF. Written as DNA, the CDR3 is TGTGCCAGCTCACCACCGGCCGGGTTTACTGAAGCTTTCTTT.